Listed below are T cell receptor beta chains from one sample, sequenced in a study of cytomegalovirus exposure and HLA in healthy donors. Sequencing used immunoSEQ multiplex PCR; TCRdb keeps in-frame clones, though not all of them. The sample contains 90,000 or so clones, around 84% of which appear only once. The sequencing input was PBMCs. Receptors originate from a woman aged 40 to 50 in good health and CMV-seronegative. The CDR3 runs from the conserved cysteine through the conserved F or W. A D gene is named only where the DNA matches it firmly. Some rows have no size entry. The others give once, few or many, or a class for an expanded clone.

TRBV9	.	.	TRBJ2-5	CASSPGTLVGREQYF	TGTGCCAGCAGCCCTGGGACACTGGTAGGGAGAGAGCAGTACTTC
TRBV19	.	.	TRBJ2-2	CASSIARVCTGELFF	TGTGCCAGTAGTATCGCCCGGGTTTGTACCGGGGAGCTGTTTTTT
TRBV11-1	.	.	TRBJ1-1	CASSLEQGVSEAFF	TGTGCCAGCAGCTTAGAACAGGGCGTAAGTGAAGCTTTCTTT
TRBV7-8	.	.	TRBJ2-7	CASSLGRPGTPSYEQYF	TGTGCCAGCAGCTTAGGAAGGCCCGGGACTCCGTCCTACGAGCAGTACTTC
TRBV7-2	TRBD1	few	TRBJ1-6	CASTIRQGAMGDSPLHF	TGTGCCAGCACCATCCGACAGGGGGCAATGGGGGATTCACCCCTCCACTTT
TRBV27	TRBD1	.	TRBJ2-3	CASIPYGTGIRYTQYF	TGTGCCAGCATCCCTTACGGGACAGGTATTAGATATACGCAGTATTTT
TRBV6-4	TRBD1	once	TRBJ2-1	CASSVGQGVHEQFF	TGTGCCAGCAGTGTGGGACAGGGCGTACATGAGCAGTTCTTC
TRBV29-1	.	.	TRBJ1-1	CSACKDMGSTEAFF	TGCAGCGCTTGCAAGGATATGGGGAGCACTGAAGCTTTCTTT
TRBV11-1	.	.	TRBJ1-1	CASRIDRNTEAFF	TGTGCCAGCAGAATCGACAGGAACACTGAAGCTTTCTTT
TRBV27	.	.	TRBJ2-1	CASSPAGLQKEQFF	TGTGCCAGCAGTCCGGCGGGACTCCAGAAAGAGCAGTTCTTC
TRBV7-8	.	.	TRBJ1-6	CASSLGGEHSPLHF	TGTGCCAGCAGCTTAGGGGGGGAGCATTCACCCCTCCACTTT
TRBV6-1	TRBD2	.	TRBJ2-3	CATSDSSGSADTQYF	TGTGCCACCTCTGATTCTAGCGGGAGCGCAGATACGCAGTATTTT
TRBV15	.	.	TRBJ2-3	CATDVRHNTDTQYF	TGTGCCACCGACGTGCGGCACAACACAGATACGCAGTATTTT
TRBV5-1	.	.	TRBJ2-2	CASSWQGDSGELFF	TGCGCCAGCAGCTGGCAGGGGGACTCCGGGGAGCTGTTTTTT
TRBV11-3	TRBD1	.	TRBJ2-2	CASSLEGQAVHTGELFF	TGTGCCAGCAGCTTAGAGGGACAGGCAGTACACACCGGGGAGCTGTTTTTT
TRBV5-6	TRBD1	.	TRBJ2-7	CASSFFGQDPYEQYF	TGTGCCAGCAGCTTCTTCGGACAGGATCCCTACGAGCAGTACTTC
TRBV5-1	.	.	TRBJ2-1	CASSPRQNEQFF	TGCGCCAGCAGCCCTCGTCAGAATGAGCAGTTCTTC
TRBV27	TRBD2	.	TRBJ2-1	CASKLAGSYNEQFF	TGTGCCAGCAAATTAGCGGGATCCTACAATGAGCAGTTCTTC
TRBV18	.	.	TRBJ1-3	CASSPGTGDRTYCTIYF	TGTGCCAGCTCACCGGGAACGGGGGATCGGACCTATTGCACCATATATTTT
TRBV19	.	.	TRBJ1-5	CASRKEGSNQPQHF	TGTGCCAGTAGAAAGGAGGGTAGCAATCAGCCCCAGCATTTT
TRBV19	TRBD2	.	TRBJ2-7	CASSSGSAYDWQYF	TGTGCCAGTTCTAGCGGGAGTGCCTACGACTGGCAGTACTTC
TRBV25-1	.	.	TRBJ1-4	CASRPFGPGGTNEKLFF	TGTGCCAGCAGACCCTTTGGGCCTGGAGGAACTAATGAAAAACTGTTTTTT
TRBV2	.	.	TRBJ1-1	CASSLNGGRTEAFF	TGTGCCAGCAGTCTTAATGGGGGCCGGACTGAAGCTTTCTTT
TRBV19	TRBD2	.	TRBJ2-5	CASSMGTAGEWETQYF	TGTGCCAGTAGTATGGGTACAGCGGGAGAGTGGGAGACCCAGTACTTC
TRBV13	.	.	TRBJ2-7	CASSLNKRSEQYF	TGTGCCAGCAGCTTAAACAAGAGGTCCGAGCAGTACTTC